The source of this TCR beta chain is a study of blood T cell repertoires in COVID-19. Study as a whole: COVID-19 samples from acute and convalescent phases originated in the United States, Italy and Spain. T cells, B-cell-depleted T cells, or PBMCs supplied cDNA or gDNA.

In the original processing: Amplified reference gene primers provided the basis for estimating nucleated cell counts. This table comes from immunoSEQ multiplex PCR, and its TCRdb copy is limited to in-frame clones, with some not included. V, J and clone size reflect that table, while D and trimming were determined from the DNA. The sample gives under 250,000 clones, approximately 83% of which show up once; around 25% is in the top ten. Germline CDR1 is KGHDR and CDR2 is SFDVKD. The ends lost 4 bases at V and 10 bases at J; junction bases unmatched: 13. CDR3 length equals 17 residues. The sequencing input was peripheral blood. The rearrangement uses TRBV24-1 and TRBJ2-1, with 12 bases identical to TRBD2. The sequence was obtained from a man in his forties or fifties with acute or convalescent COVID-19. DNA of the CDR3: TGTGCCACCAGTGACCCCTACGGAGCTAGCGGGAGGGGCGAGCAGTTCTTC. It codes for CATSDPYGASGRGEQFF.